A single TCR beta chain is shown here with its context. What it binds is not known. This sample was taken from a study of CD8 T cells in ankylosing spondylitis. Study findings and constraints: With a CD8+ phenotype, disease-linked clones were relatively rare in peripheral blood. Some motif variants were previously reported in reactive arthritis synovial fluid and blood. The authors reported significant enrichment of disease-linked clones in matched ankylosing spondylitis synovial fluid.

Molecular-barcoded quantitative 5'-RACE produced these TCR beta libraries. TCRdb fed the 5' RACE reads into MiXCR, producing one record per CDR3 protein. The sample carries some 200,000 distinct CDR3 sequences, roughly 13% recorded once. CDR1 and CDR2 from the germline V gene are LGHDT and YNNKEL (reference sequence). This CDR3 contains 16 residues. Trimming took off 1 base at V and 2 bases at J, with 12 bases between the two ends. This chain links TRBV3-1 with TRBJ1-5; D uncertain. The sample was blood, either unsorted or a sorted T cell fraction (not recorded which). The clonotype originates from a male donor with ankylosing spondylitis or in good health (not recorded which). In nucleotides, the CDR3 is TGTGCCAGCAGCCAAGGAGAGGTTTTGGGCAATCAGCCCCAGCATTTT. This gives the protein CASSQGEVLGNQPQHF.